This TCR beta chain was obtained from a study of blood T cell dynamics during melanoma immunotherapy. Overall study context: Patients with metastatic melanoma got pembrolizumab or nivolumab-ipilimumab as first-line care.

In its sample, this clone was seen once. The ends were cut back, 0 bases at V and 1 base at J, with 11 bases in the middle. Germline lookup yields CDR1 SGHRS and CDR2 YFSETQ. The CDR3 extends over 15 amino acids. Time point denoted: pre-treatment baseline. Samples come from before therapy and from week 3 after the first blockade cycle. TCRdb's copy holds only in-frame clones and misses some; the assay was immunoSEQ multiplex PCR. Of around 20,000 clones in the sample, roughly 86% were seen once. This clonotype was obtained from a human donor with melanoma. This chain uses TRBV5-1 with TRBJ2-7; D unclear. The specimen comprised blood, sampled from a patient treated with checkpoint blockade. The DNA of the CDR3 is TGCGCCAGCAGCTTGGAGACACTGCCTTCCTACGAGCAGTACTTC. It translates to CASSLETLPSYEQYF.